Listed here are 2 T cell receptor beta chains from one sample, sequenced in a study of regulatory T cells in long-lasting Graves disease. The time point was: newly diagnosed GD, antithyroid drugs for less than 3 months. Researchers made the TCR library from RNA that was extracted from PBMCs. iRepertoire HTBI primers and Arm-PCR of CDR3 regions built TCR beta libraries. TCRdb independently ran MiXCR on the multiplex PCR reads; one entry per CDR3 protein. The sample has around 250,000 distinct CDR3 sequences, approximately 20% seen once; the top ten hold about 15%. In addition, the sample was reused for a study of T cells in Graves' hyperthyroidism and ophthalmopathy.

This material consisted of peripheral blood mononuclear cells (PBMCs), taken at new diagnosis, from a patient treated with antithyroid drugs. Receptors originate from a woman in her 30s with Graves disease.

This chain connects TRBV20-1 to TRBJ1-2; D uncertain. The germline gives CDR1 DFQATT, CDR2 SNEGSKA (reference sequence). Deletions cut 7 bases from V and 2 bases from J, with 17 bases between. The CDR3 consists of 14 residues. CDR3 in amino acids: CSVFESADNYGYTF. The CDR3 nucleotides read TGCAGTGTATTTGAATCGGCAGACAACTATGGCTACACCTTC.

V usage is TRBV7-2 and J usage is TRBJ1-5; 7 nucleotides align to TRBD1. This CDR3 region has 15 residues. V dropped 6 bases and J dropped 5; count of bases not matched to a gene: 10. Germline V gene data show CDR1 as SGHTA and CDR2 as FQGNSA. This CDR3 reads CASSLGGQLHQPQHF. The CDR3 DNA follows: TGTGCCAGCAGTTTGGGGGGACAGCTTCATCAGCCCCAGCATTTT.